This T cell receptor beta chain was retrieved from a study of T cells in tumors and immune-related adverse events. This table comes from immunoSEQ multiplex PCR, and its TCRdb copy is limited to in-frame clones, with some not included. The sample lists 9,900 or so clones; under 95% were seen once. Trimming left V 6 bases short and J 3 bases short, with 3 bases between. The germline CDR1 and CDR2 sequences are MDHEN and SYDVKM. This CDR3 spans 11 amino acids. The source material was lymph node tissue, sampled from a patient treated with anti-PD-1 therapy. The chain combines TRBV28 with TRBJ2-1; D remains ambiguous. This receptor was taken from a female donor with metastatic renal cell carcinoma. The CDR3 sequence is CASRNYNEQFF. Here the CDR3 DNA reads TGTGCCAGCAGAAACTACAATGAGCAGTTCTTC.